This T cell receptor (beta chain) was documented in a study of shared clonotypes between healthy human individuals. Findings of the study overall: Estimated clonotype richness was generally higher in naive than memory subsets. Shared across a few donors were 4% to 5% of the naive CD4 clonotypes. Rarefaction showed that sequencing of sorted subsets was incomplete (despite large depth).

About this clone itself: The antigen remains unidentified.

This CDR3 has 15 residues. Germline values: CDR1 SQVTM, CDR2 ANQGSEA. Germline trimming cut 6 bases from V and 1 base from J; bases unmatched to any gene: 1. Profiled with immunoSEQ multiplex PCR; TCRdb holds only in-frame clones, not every one. The repertoire holds a few hundred thousand clones, with 95% to 96% as singletons. Terminally differentiated effector memory CD45RA+ cells were excluded by CCR7 positive selection of CD45RO-negative cells. This chain uses TRBV29-1 with TRBJ2-1; the match to TRBD2 covers 15 bases. Specimen: naive CD8+ T cells sorted from blood. This receptor was taken from a woman aged 25 to 45 in good health. The DNA for the CDR3 is TGCAGCGTAGGGACTAGCGGGAGGTCCTACAATGAGCAGTTCTTC. It codes for CSVGTSGRSYNEQFF.